This T cell receptor (beta chain) was captured in a study of OX40 agonist ivuxolimab in advanced cancers. On the study more broadly: The dose-escalation group included hepatocellular carcinoma, melanoma, renal cell carcinoma and head and neck cancer. Allowance was made for prior anti-PD-1, anti-PD-L1 or anti-CTLA-4 therapy, and 35% to 40% had some.

The method was immunoSEQ multiplex PCR; TCRdb's version includes in-frame clones alone and lacks a portion of them. In the table there are approximately 94,000 clones, approximately 89% of which are singletons. As to this clone: Antigen: not known.

Study results and limitations: Low normalized T-cell clonal expansion was also seen in some nonresponders.

V was pared by 5 bases and J by 2 bases, with 9 bases of the junction left unmatched. CDR3 length equals 18 residues. Per the germline V gene, CDR1 is SEHNR and CDR2 is FQNEAQ (reference sequence). This receptor was obtained from an adult with an advanced solid tumor such as melanoma, head and neck, liver or kidney cancer. Specimen: CD4+ or CD8+ T cells sorted from blood, collected in a trial of the OX40 agonist ivuxolimab. The chain couples TRBV7-9 to TRBJ2-5; TRBD2 agrees at 15 bases. In DNA, the CDR3 is TGTGCCAGCAGCCGAGGACTAGCGGGAGGGCCGAAACAAGAGACCCAGTACTTC. This codes for CASSRGLAGGPKQETQYF.